Sequencing of this T cell receptor (beta chain) was carried out in a study of shared clonotypes between healthy human individuals. Study-level points and caveats: It was anticipated that sequencing depth would influence how many clonotypes donors shared.

CD4+ cell separation produced CD45RA+ naive and CD45RA-negative memory subsets. As regards this clone: Its antigen is still unknown. One end of the junction is discordant with germline, which a read error may explain.

The CDR3 covers 9 residues. CDR1 LGHNA and CDR2 YSLEER come from the germline V gene. Assay runs were performed at deep level. Libraries were prepared by immunoSEQ multiplex PCR; TCRdb keeps only in-frame clonotypes and omits some of them. The data contain 2 million to 2.5 million clones, 92% of them singletons. This receptor was obtained from a man younger than 35 in good health. Some clones in this sample may be carry-over from other donors' samples. The source material was naive CD4+ T cells from PBMCs. Indicated subset: CD45RA+ positively selected. The chain employs TRBV4-3 and TRBJ2-7; D is undetermined. In DNA, the CDR3 is TGCGCCAGCACTCGAGGACCCTCCTTC. This translates into CASTRGPSF.